A selection of T cell receptor beta chains follows, all from one sample in a study of spatial heterogeneity in lung cancer. A single record per CDR3 protein comes from TCRdb applying MiXCR to the 5' RACE reads. The data show roughly 8,000 distinct CDR3 sequences, over 7.5% seen once. The material sequenced was PBMCs, taken at surgery. The receptors shown here come from a female donor with early-stage non-small cell lung cancer. Each CDR3 is given with its conserved first and last residue. D genes are given only for firm matches. Clone size is given for some rows only: seen once, a few or many times, or a class if the clone is expanded.

j_call: TRBJ1-1; d_call: .; v_call: TRBV20-1; clone_size: medium-sized; cdr3_aa: CSARDRGRSTEAFF; cdr3_nt: TGCAGTGCTAGGGACAGAGGGAGGAGCACTGAAGCTTTCTTT
j_call: TRBJ2-5; d_call: .; v_call: TRBV19; clone_size: many; cdr3_aa: CASSIARSQETQYF; cdr3_nt: TGTGCCAGTAGTATAGCCAGGAGCCAAGAGACCCAGTACTTC
j_call: TRBJ2-3; d_call: .; v_call: TRBV11-2; clone_size: many; cdr3_aa: CASSLDPGRVGDTQYF; cdr3_nt: TGTGCCAGCAGCTTAGATCCCGGCAGGGTCGGAGATACGCAGTATTTT
j_call: TRBJ2-1; d_call: TRBD2; v_call: TRBV9; clone_size: medium-sized; cdr3_aa: CASSVVGTTPYNEQFF; cdr3_nt: TGTGCCAGCAGCGTAGTCGGGACTACGCCCTACAATGAGCAGTTCTTC
j_call: TRBJ2-3; d_call: .; v_call: TRBV27; clone_size: .; cdr3_aa: CAVKTLTHGITQYF; cdr3_nt: TGTGCCGTAAAGACGCTTACCCACGGAATCACGCAGTATTTT
j_call: TRBJ2-5; d_call: .; v_call: TRBV7-3; clone_size: many; cdr3_aa: CASSPGRQETQYF; cdr3_nt: TGTGCCAGCAGCCCGGGGAGACAAGAGACCCAGTACTTC
j_call: TRBJ1-1; d_call: .; v_call: TRBV7-9; clone_size: many; cdr3_aa: CASSWGRRTEAFF; cdr3_nt: TGTGCCAGCAGCTGGGGAAGGCGCACTGAAGCTTTCTTT
j_call: TRBJ1-1; d_call: .; v_call: TRBV29-1; clone_size: .; cdr3_aa: CSVRTQRHTEAFF; cdr3_nt: TGCAGCGTTCGAACCCAACGGCACACTGAAGCTTTCTTT
j_call: TRBJ2-2; d_call: .; v_call: TRBV29-1; clone_size: many; cdr3_aa: CSVGTETGELFF; cdr3_nt: TGCAGCGTCGGGACTGAAACCGGGGAGCTGTTTTTT
j_call: TRBJ2-3; d_call: .; v_call: TRBV19; clone_size: few; cdr3_aa: CASSTGREEDTQYF; cdr3_nt: TGTGCCAGTAGTACCGGCAGGGAGGAAGATACGCAGTATTTT
j_call: TRBJ1-6; d_call: .; v_call: TRBV5-4; clone_size: medium-sized; cdr3_aa: CASSPGTNSPLHF; cdr3_nt: TGTGCCAGCAGCCCCGGGACTAATTCACCCCTCCACTTT
j_call: TRBJ2-6; d_call: TRBD1; v_call: TRBV19; clone_size: medium-sized; cdr3_aa: CASKRTGWPLSGGANVLTF; cdr3_nt: TGTGCCAGCAAAAGGACAGGGTGGCCCCTAAGTGGTGGGGCCAACGTCCTGACTTTC
j_call: TRBJ1-2; d_call: .; v_call: TRBV11-2; clone_size: few; cdr3_aa: CASSSGTRYGYTF; cdr3_nt: TGTGCCAGCAGCTCTGGGACACGCTATGGCTACACCTTC